A single sample gave rise to the 13 T cell receptor beta chains below, sequenced in a study of beta chain features in type 1 diabetes. Reverse transcribing all isolated RNA meant expressed TCRB transcripts were sequenced. Assay used: immunoSEQ multiplex PCR; TCRdb lists only in-frame clones, some missing. The table records under 90,000 clones, about 32% of them present only once. Sequenced: stem cell memory CD4+ T cells from blood. Every receptor here comes from a woman aged 18-29 years in good health.

The V and J genes are TRBV30 and TRBJ2-2; 9 bases agree with TRBD2. V trimming: 2 bases; J trimming: 3 bases; junction bases outside the gene matches: 10. The CDR3 has 17 residues. The germline V gene has CDR1 GTSNPN and CDR2 SVGIG (reference sequence). As DNA, the CDR3 is TGTGCCTGGAGTCCCGGGGGTAGCGGGAGTTACACCGGGGAGCTGTTTTTT. Protein: CAWSPGGSGSYTGELFF.

This clone has just a few counts. The genes are TRBV30 and TRBJ1-1; 8 bases agree with TRBD1. Per the germline V gene, CDR1 is GTSNPN and CDR2 is SVGIG (reference sequence). This CDR3 comprises 12 residues. V dropped 2 bases and J dropped 6; count of bases not matched to a gene: 2. CDR3 sequence (DNA): TGTGCCTGGAGTTCGACAGGGGCTGAAGCTTTCTTT. It is translated as CAWSSTGAEAFF.

CDR3 sequence: CASSQGTASVLTQHF. The CDR3 DNA is TGCGCCAGCAGCCAAGGGACAGCCAGCGTTCTGACCCAGCATTTT. The chain joins TRBV4-1 to TRBJ1-5; the D gene is possibly TRBD1 (6 bases). The V gene lost 1 base and the J gene lost 11 bases, with 18 bases spanning the gap. This CDR3 has 15 residues. Germline assignment: CDR1 MGHRA and CDR2 YSYEKL.

This rearrangement joins TRBV30 to TRBJ1-1; D gene uncertain. The CDR3 has 13 residues. From germline, CDR1 is GTSNPN and CDR2 SVGIG (reference sequence). V gave up 6 bases and J gave up 5 bases, with 16 bases separating them. The CDR3 region is CACRTPGGTEAFF. The DNA for the CDR3 is TGTGCCTGTCGGACTCCTGGTGGGACTGAAGCTTTCTTT.

The table lists this clone with a few counts. V is TRBV27 and J is TRBJ2-6; D is unclear. The CDR3 runs 17 residues. V was pared by 8 bases and J by 0 bases, with 17 bases between. Germline V CDR1 and CDR2: MNHEY, SMNVEV (reference sequence). The CDR3 DNA reads as TGTGCCAGCCGTAGAAATCCCTCCGGCTCTGGGGCCAACGTCCTGACTTTC. Protein product: CASRRNPSGSGANVLTF.

This sequence joins TRBV9 and TRBJ1-5; 8 positions match TRBD1. The CDR3 has 14 amino acids. The trim removed 1 base at V and 8 bases at J, leaving 5 bases unmatched. CDR1 is SGDLS and CDR2 is YYNGEE in the germline V gene. The CDR3: CASSVSGGMEPQHF. CDR3 DNA sequence: TGTGCCAGCAGCGTATCAGGGGGCATGGAGCCCCAGCATTTT.

The chain combines TRBV30 with TRBJ1-1; D is perhaps TRBD1 (5 bases). The CDR3 sequence is 12 residues long. The V end was cut by 4 bases, the J end by 9 bases, with 15 bases between. Germline CDR1 GTSNPN, CDR2 SVGIG (reference sequence). The CDR3 loop reads CAWNLIGAKAFF. In DNA, the CDR3 is TGTGCCTGGAACCTCATAGGGGCTAAAGCTTTCTTT.

The chain links TRBV7-3 to TRBJ1-1; D possibly corresponds to TRBD1 (5 bases). V lost 5 bases and J lost 1, with 8 bases in between. CDR1 is SGHTA and CDR2 is FQGTGA in the germline V gene. The CDR3 consists of 13 residues. CDR3 in amino acids: CASSLGANTEAFF. The DNA for the CDR3 is TGTGCCAGCAGCCTAGGGGCGAACACTGAAGCTTTCTTT.

This clone turned up a few times. The V call is TRBV6-6, the J call TRBJ1-1; D is unresolved. CDR1 MNHNY and CDR2 SVGAGI come from the germline V gene (reference sequence). The CDR3 covers 13 residues. The V gene lost 6 bases and the J gene lost 1 base, with 9 bases spanning the gap. The CDR3 nucleotides read TGTGCCAGCAGAAACAGTGAGAACACTGAAGCTTTCTTT. It yields the protein CASRNSENTEAFF.

Here the CDR3 reads CASSPRKRETQYF. CDR3 nucleotide sequence: TGTGCCAGCTCACCCCGAAAGCGAGAGACCCAGTACTTC. The chain combines TRBV18 with TRBJ2-5; no firm D call. The CDR3 has 13 amino acids. V was shortened by 3 bases and J by 4 bases, with 9 bases between the two germline ends. Germline V gene sequence: CDR1 KGHSH, CDR2 LQKENI.

This clone has just a few counts. This CDR3 is CASSYSADQPQHF. CDR3 in DNA: TGCGCCAGCAGCTACTCTGCGGATCAGCCCCAGCATTTT. This chain links TRBV5-1 with TRBJ1-5; D gene ambiguous. The germline gives CDR1 SGHRS, CDR2 YFSETQ. With 3 bases removed from V and 5 bases from J, the gap between germline ends came to 9 bases. CDR3 length: 13 residues.

The chain joins TRBV7-9 to TRBJ1-4; 8 bases line up with TRBD1. CDR1 SEHNR and CDR2 FQNEAQ come from the germline V gene (reference sequence). The CDR3 has 13 residues. V was pared by 3 bases and J by 10 bases, with 4 bases of the junction left unmatched. In DNA form, the CDR3 reads TGTGCCAGCAGCTTCTTCGGACAGGGAAAACTGTTTTTT. Amino acids: CASSFFGQGKLFF.

The chain couples TRBV5-1 to TRBJ2-7, with a weak D call TRBD2 (5 bases). Trimming shortened V by 2 bases and J by 5 bases, and 14 bases separated the two germline ends. Germline CDR1 reads SGHRS; CDR2 reads YFSETQ. This CDR3 contains 14 residues. The DNA of the CDR3 is TGCGCCAGCAGCTTCTTCTCGTCGGGGAACGAGCAGTACTTC. The encoded protein is CASSFFSSGNEQYF.